These 17 T cell receptor beta chains originate from one sample sequenced in a study of lymphopenia after photon versus proton radiotherapy. Clones were sequenced by immunoSEQ multiplex PCR, and TCRdb holds only the in-frame ones, with some missing. The sample carries tens of thousands of clones, over 70% recorded once. The sequenced sample was peripheral blood, obtained from a patient treated with proton-based radiotherapy. These receptor sequences come from a woman in her 70s with pancreatic cancer.

J is TRBJ1-2 and V is TRBV30; TRBD1 aligns across 8 bases. The CDR3 covers 14 residues. After removal of 2 bases from V and 7 bases from J, the junction contained 9 bases not matched to a gene. Looked up from germline, CDR1 is GTSNPN and CDR2 is SVGIG (reference sequence). Here the CDR3 DNA reads TGTGCCTGGAGTCCCGGCCAGGGGGCAGCTGGCTACACCTTC. As protein: CAWSPGQGAAGYTF. The full variable domain, with the rest looked up from reference TRBV30 and TRBJ1-2, is SQTIHQWPATLVQPVGSPLSLECTVEGTSNPNLYWYRQAAGRGLQLLFYSVGIGQISSEVPQNLSASRPQDRQFILSSKKLLLSDSGFYLCAWSPGQGAAGYTFGSGTRLTVV.

The chain combines TRBV4-2 with TRBJ2-7; 7 bases align to TRBD2. The germline gives CDR1 LGHNA, CDR2 YNFKEQ. The CDR3 runs 15 residues. Trimming removed 6 bases from V and 1 base from J; junction bases left unmatched: 9. CDR3 region: CASRGFSGQSYEQYF. The CDR3 bases are TGTGCCAGCAGGGGATTTAGCGGGCAATCCTACGAGCAGTACTTC.

The chain uses TRBV28 and TRBJ1-2; no reliable D call. Germline loops: CDR1 MDHEN, CDR2 SYDVKM. V lost 3 bases and J 5 bases, leaving 7 bases between the germline ends. CDR3 size: 12 residues. CDR3 amino acids: CASSFGQYGYTF. In DNA, the CDR3 is TGTGCCAGCAGTTTCGGTCAATATGGCTACACCTTC.

The chain uses TRBV19 and TRBJ2-2; D is unresolved. This CDR3 has 13 amino acids. Per the germline V gene, CDR1 is LNHDA and CDR2 is SQIVND (reference sequence). V gave up 6 bases and J gave up 8 bases, with 13 bases separating them. The chain's CDR3 is CASSQRASGELFF. The CDR3 nucleotides are TGTGCCAGTAGCCAAAGGGCATCGGGGGAGCTGTTTTTT. The variable domain in full, completed from reference TRBV19 and TRBJ2-2, reads DGGITQSPKYLFRKEGQNVTLSCEQNLNHDAMYWYRQDPGQGLRLIYYSQIVNDFQKGDIAEGYSVSREKKESFPLTVTSAQKNPTAFYLCASSQRASGELFFGEGSRLTVL.

This clone has more than one count but fewer than ten. The chain combines TRBV29-1 with TRBJ1-1; D call uncertain. Germline CDR1 reads SQVTM; CDR2 reads ANQGSEA. The germline V and J ends were trimmed by 7 bases and 2 bases, with 8 bases remaining between them. This CDR3 has 11 amino acids. This CDR3 is CSANLNTEAFF. The CDR3 nucleotides read TGCAGCGCCAATTTAAACACTGAAGCTTTCTTT.

This clone was seen more than once but under ten times. The chain couples TRBV28 to TRBJ1-6, with D possibly being TRBD1 (5 bases). CDR3 length: 16 amino acids. V lost 6 bases, J lost 0 bases, and 12 bases lay in between. CDR1 and CDR2 from the germline V gene are MDHEN and SYDVKM. The chain's CDR3 is CASSHRQSSYNSPLHF. The CDR3 DNA sequence: TGTGCCAGCAGCCATAGACAGAGCTCCTATAATTCACCCCTCCACTTT.

V usage is TRBV12-5 and J usage is TRBJ1-5; the D gene is possibly TRBD1 (5 bases). This CDR3 has 17 amino acids. The germline gives CDR1 LGHNT, CDR2 FRNRAP. V lost 7 bases to trimming and J lost 0 bases, with 19 bases between them. The CDR3 spells CASAPGTTINSNQPQHF. CDR3 bases: TGTGCTAGTGCCCCCGGGACGACAATTAATAGCAATCAGCCCCAGCATTTT. The full variable domain, rest sourced from reference TRBV12-5 and TRBJ1-5, is DARVTQTPRHKVTEMGQEVTMRCQPILGHNTVFWYRQTMMQGLELLAYFRNRAPLDDSGMPKDRFSAEMPDATLATLKIQPSEPRDSAVYFCASAPGTTINSNQPQHFGDGTRLSIL.

The chain has TRBV19 and TRBJ2-1; D is ambiguous. Per germline, CDR1 LNHDA and CDR2 SQIVND (reference sequence). Deletions cut 5 bases from V and 5 bases from J, with 4 bases between. This CDR3 is built from 11 residues. CDR3 coding DNA: TGTGCCAGTAGTCTTAACAATGAGCAGTTCTTC. Encoded protein: CASSLNNEQFF.

V usage is TRBV19 and J usage is TRBJ2-3; the match to TRBD2 covers 7 bases. Unmatched junction bases numbered 6, after V lost 6 bases and J lost 6 bases. Per germline, CDR1 LNHDA and CDR2 SQIVND (reference sequence). The CDR3 is made up of 13 amino acids. The CDR3 spells CASSIGLGDTQYF. CDR3 DNA sequence: TGTGCCAGTAGCATCGGACTAGGCGATACGCAGTATTTT.

V usage is TRBV30 and J usage is TRBJ1-2; D not resolved. CDR1 GTSNPN and CDR2 SVGIG come from the germline V gene (reference sequence). The CDR3 loop spans 12 amino acids. V was cut by 8 bases and J by 2 bases, with 12 bases left in between. The CDR3 protein is CARKQINYGYTF. The CDR3 bases are TGTGCCCGGAAACAGATAAACTATGGCTACACCTTC. Variable domain in full (rest from reference TRBV30 and TRBJ1-2): SQTIHQWPATLVQPVGSPLSLECTVEGTSNPNLYWYRQAAGRGLQLLFYSVGIGQISSEVPQNLSASRPQDRQFILSSKKLLLSDSGFYLCARKQINYGYTFGSGTRLTVV.

The rearrangement joins TRBV7-9 to TRBJ1-1; possible D gene TRBD1, 6 bases. Germline-derived CDR1 and CDR2 are SEHNR and FQNEAQ (reference sequence). The CDR3 loop spans 13 amino acids. V was pared by 3 bases and J by 4 bases, with 9 bases between. The CDR3: CASSFTGSTEAFF. CDR3 nucleotide sequence: TGTGCCAGCAGCTTCACAGGGTCCACTGAAGCTTTCTTT.

The V and J genes are TRBV27 and TRBJ2-6; D is undetermined. CDR3 length equals 14 residues. The germline V gene has CDR1 MNHEY and CDR2 SMNVEV (reference sequence). Trimming cost V 5 bases and J 0 bases, with 5 bases left between them. The CDR3 nucleotides read TGTGCCAGCAGTGGCTACTCTGGGGCCAACGTCCTGACTTTC. This sequence encodes CASSGYSGANVLTF.

This chain joins TRBV19 and TRBJ1-4; the D gene is possibly TRBD1 (5 bases). V was trimmed by 5 bases and J by 5 bases, leaving 15 bases between them. CDR3 length equals 15 residues. The germline gives CDR1 LNHDA, CDR2 SQIVND (reference sequence). CDR3 amino acids: CASSSGQLINEKLFF. DNA for the CDR3: TGTGCCAGTAGTTCAGGACAACTTATAAATGAAAAACTGTTTTTT.

The chain is built from TRBV2 and TRBJ1-1; no reliable D call. The germline V gene has CDR1 SNHLY and CDR2 FYNNEI. With 8 bases removed from V and 1 base from J, the gap between germline ends came to 8 bases. This CDR3 region has 12 residues. The chain's CDR3 is CASQLSNTEAFF. CDR3 coding DNA: TGTGCCAGCCAGCTATCGAACACTGAAGCTTTCTTT. The variable domain in full, with the rest retrieved from reference TRBV2 and TRBJ1-1, is EPEVTQTPSHQVTQMGQEVILRCVPISNHLYFYWYRQILGQKVEFLVSFYNNEISEKSEIFDDQFSVERPDGSNFTLKIRSTKLEDSAMYFCASQLSNTEAFFGQGTRLTVV.

This clone was counted a single time. The rearrangement joins TRBV7-2 to TRBJ1-2; no definite D call. Trimming left V 1 base short and J 4 bases short, with 10 bases between. Per germline, CDR1 SGHTA and CDR2 FQGNSA. The CDR3 consists of 14 residues. The CDR3 DNA reads as TGTGCCAGCAGCTTAGATATGGGAGGCTATGGCTACACCTTC. Protein sequence: CASSLDMGGYGYTF.

This sequence joins TRBV7-3 and TRBJ2-7; 10 nucleotides line up with TRBD2. The CDR3 spans 15 residues. V gave up 5 bases and J gave up 2 bases; unmatched junction bases: 6. Germline V gene data show CDR1 as SGHTA and CDR2 as FQGTGA. CDR3 in DNA: TGTGCCAGCAGCATCCAAGCGGGAGGGGCCTACGAGCAGTACTTC. Protein sequence: CASSIQAGGAYEQYF.

This chain's CDR3 is CASSGRTGGREQYF. In DNA form, the CDR3 reads TGTGCCAGCAGTGGCCGGACAGGGGGCCGGGAGCAGTACTTC. The chain has TRBV6-6 and TRBJ2-7; TRBD1 matches 11 bases. The CDR3 spans 14 residues. Germline V lookup: CDR1 MNHNY, CDR2 SVGAGI (reference sequence). Trimming at V came to 5 bases and at J to 7 bases, leaving 7 bases not matched to a gene.